This TCR beta chain derives from a study of blood T cell repertoires in COVID-19. In the study overall: Sample material is recorded as cDNA or gDNA derived from T cells, B-cell-depleted T cells, or PBMCs.

In the authors' workflow: Researchers report that nucleated cell counts were estimated from reference gene primer amplification. Generated by immunoSEQ multiplex PCR, the TCRdb table keeps only in-frame clones and is missing some. Clone size and V and J calls were adopted from that table, with D and trimming inferred from the DNA. This table holds 400,000 or so clones, approximately 89% found once. The table lists this clone with a count of one. Germline V gives CDR1 MNHEY, CDR2 SMNVEV (reference sequence). With V trimmed by 2 bases and J by 8 bases, 2 bases remained unmatched. This CDR3 has 15 residues.

The chain couples TRBV27 to TRBJ2-1; 14 positions agree with TRBD2. The sample consisted of peripheral blood. This clonotype originated in a woman aged 40 to 50 with COVID-19, enrolled during active disease. CDR3 bases: TGTGCCAGCAGTTTAGGGACTAGCGGGGGAGATGAGCAGTTCTTC. As protein: CASSLGTSGGDEQFF.